This T cell receptor beta chain is from a study of shared clonotypes between healthy human individuals. Study details: CD4 naive and CD4 memory each took three plates per donor, while CD8 naive took two and CD8 memory one.

A word on this clone: Antigen specificity is unknown.

Study observations and caveats: Lower generation probabilities were found for non-shared clonotypes than for those shared by all four donors.

Naive CD8 cells comprised CD45RO-negative, CCR7-positively selected cells, excluding terminally differentiated effector memory CD45RA+ cells. Donors had no recently reported acute infections or vaccinations and were HIV-negative. The assay was carried out at the deep level. Clones were read by immunoSEQ multiplex PCR, and TCRdb kept only the in-frame ones, dropping some. The sample lists under 850,000 clones; around 93% were seen once. CDR1 and CDR2 from the germline V gene are SEHNR and FQNEAQ (reference sequence). J lost 1 base, V lost 5 bases, and 8 bases had no gene match. The CDR3 extends over 16 amino acids.

This receptor was identified in a man aged 30 to 39 in good health. The chain combines TRBV7-9 with TRBJ2-4, with 7 bases matching TRBD1. Sequenced material: naive CD8+ T cells sorted from blood. CDR3 sequence (DNA): TGTGCCAGCAGCGCCAGGACAGGCCCTGCCAAAAACATTCAGTACTTC. Residues: CASSARTGPAKNIQYF. Using reference TRBV7-9 and TRBJ2-4 for the parts outside the CDR3, the full variable domain is DTGVSQNPRHKITKRGQNVTFRCDPISEHNRLYWYRQTLGQGPEFLTYFQNEAQLEKSRLLSDRFSAERPKGSFSTLEIQRTEQGDSAMYLCASSARTGPAKNIQYFGAGTRLSVL.